Below are 17 T cell receptor beta chains sequenced from a single sample in a study of T cells after yellow fever vaccination. Each CDR3 protein is one row after TCRdb ran MiXCR on the 5' RACE reads. The table lists 200,000 to 250,000 distinct CDR3 sequences, 6% to 7.5% of them singletons, with approximately 0.87% in the top ten. The sequenced sample was CD4+ T cells sorted from PBMCs, obtained 15 days after the yellow fever booster vaccination. The receptor source for this set is a man between 25 and 39 years old who received the YFV17D yellow fever vaccine.

This clonotype was observed a few times. V is TRBV3-1 and J is TRBJ2-7; D is perhaps TRBD1 (6 bases). The ends were cut back, 4 bases at V and 2 bases at J, with 12 bases in the middle. The germline gives CDR1 LGHDT, CDR2 YNNKEL (reference sequence). This CDR3 spans 14 amino acids. CDR3 coding DNA: TGTGCCAGCAGCCGGGCAGGGGAGACCTACGAGCAGTACTTC. This encodes CASSRAGETYEQYF.

This clonotype was recorded at least ten times. The chain employs TRBV20-1 and TRBJ2-1; 7 nucleotides align to TRBD2. The CDR3 sequence is 15 residues long. Germline assignment: CDR1 DFQATT and CDR2 SNEGSKA (reference sequence). After removal of 1 base from V and 0 bases from J, the junction contained 3 bases not matched to a gene. The CDR3 reads CSARVGGSSYNEQFF. The DNA for the CDR3 is TGCAGTGCTAGAGTAGGCGGGAGCTCCTACAATGAGCAGTTCTTC.

This clonotype was seen a handful of times. This sequence joins TRBV6-5 and TRBJ2-7; D possibly corresponds to TRBD2 (6 bases). Germline V lookup: CDR1 MNHEY, CDR2 SVGAGI. The V and J ends lost 2 bases and 6 bases respectively, with 17 bases between them. The CDR3 has 15 amino acids. CDR3 sequence (DNA): TGTGCCAGCAGTTACACGGGACTCAGAAGTGGCGAGCAGTACTTC. This encodes CASSYTGLRSGEQYF.

This clonotype appeared many times. This chain uses TRBV4-3 with TRBJ2-1; D is perhaps TRBD2 (5 bases). V was shortened by 0 bases and J by 9 bases, with 12 bases between the two germline ends. The CDR3 extends over 14 amino acids. The V gene's germline CDR1 is LGHNA and CDR2 YSLEER. This CDR3 reads CASSQEVASTEQFF. CDR3 nucleotides: TGCGCCAGCAGCCAAGAAGTCGCTAGCACTGAGCAGTTCTTC.

This clonotype has a count of ten or more. The rearrangement uses TRBV6-1 and TRBJ1-4; a possible D gene is TRBD1 (6 bases). V lost 5 bases to trimming and J lost 8 bases, with 15 bases between them. Germline lookup yields CDR1 MNHNS and CDR2 SASEGT. The CDR3 sequence is 14 residues long. The CDR3 here is CASSPTGSSEKLFF. The CDR3 nucleotides are TGTGCCAGCAGTCCTACAGGGTCATCAGAAAAACTGTTTTTT.

This clonotype was observed many times. The CDR3 protein is CASSLAPGVYGYTF. CDR3 DNA sequence: TGTGCCAGCAGCTTAGCCCCAGGGGTCTATGGCTACACCTTC. The chain recombines TRBV7-8 with TRBJ1-2, with D maybe TRBD1 (6 bases). V lost 0 bases to trimming and J lost 4 bases, with 9 bases between them. In germline, CDR1 is SGHVS, CDR2 FQNEAQ. The CDR3 extends over 14 amino acids. The whole variable domain, filled in from reference TRBV7-8 and TRBJ1-2, reads GAGVSQSPRYKVAKRGQDVALRCDPISGHVSLFWYQQALGQGPEFLTYFQNEAQLDKSGLPSDRFFAERPEGSVSTLKIQRTQQEDSAVYLCASSLAPGVYGYTFGSGTRLTVV.

This clonotype was detected many times. The chain recombines TRBV18 with TRBJ2-7; D possibly corresponds to TRBD2 (6 bases). The CDR3 has 14 residues. With 2 bases removed from V and 4 bases from J, the gap between germline ends came to 12 bases. The germline gives CDR1 KGHSH, CDR2 LQKENI. CDR3 nucleotide sequence: TGTGCCAGCTCACCAACTGGGGGAGGTTACGAGCAGTACTTC. Translation: CASSPTGGGYEQYF.

The sample holds many counts of this clonotype. The CDR3: CAISAGSGSNNEQFF. The CDR3 DNA sequence: TGTGCCATCAGTGCGGGGTCGGGGAGTAACAATGAGCAGTTCTTC. This chain connects TRBV10-3 to TRBJ2-1, with D maybe TRBD2 (5 bases). Looked up from germline, CDR1 is ENHRY and CDR2 is SYGVKD. V dropped 4 bases and J dropped 5 bases, with 15 bases sitting between them. The CDR3 runs 15 residues.

The sample holds many counts of this clonotype. V and J are TRBV3-1 and TRBJ2-2, with TRBD2 matching 7 bases. Trimming at V came to 1 base and at J to 4 bases, leaving 9 bases not matched to a gene. This CDR3 has 17 residues. Germline values: CDR1 LGHDT, CDR2 YNNKEL (reference sequence). CDR3 bases: TGTGCCAGCAGCCAAGGCGCGGCCCTAGCGGCCACCGGGGAGCTGTTTTTT. Translating gives CASSQGAALAATGELFF.

This clonotype was counted a few times. The chain is built from TRBV7-9 and TRBJ2-5, with D hard to call. Trimming removed 3 bases from V and 0 bases from J, with 17 bases in between. Germline CDR1 is SEHNR and CDR2 is FQNEAQ (reference sequence). This CDR3 comprises 17 residues. The chain's CDR3 is CASSLPGQSLYQETQYF. CDR3 in DNA: TGTGCCAGCAGCTTGCCGGGCCAATCGTTGTACCAAGAGACCCAGTACTTC.

This chain uses TRBV27 with TRBJ2-1; D gene ambiguous. The germline V and J ends were trimmed by 6 bases and 5 bases, with 17 bases remaining between them. The CDR3 spans 15 residues. Germline CDR1 is MNHEY and CDR2 is SMNVEV (reference sequence). CDR3: CASRLQVGFDNEQFF. In DNA form, the CDR3 reads TGTGCCAGCAGACTCCAAGTGGGGTTCGACAATGAGCAGTTCTTC.

This clonotype was seen a few times. The gene calls are TRBV7-2 and TRBJ1-1, with no clear D. Germline V lookup: CDR1 SGHTA, CDR2 FQGNSA. Trimming took off 5 bases at V and 6 bases at J, with 10 bases between the two ends. The length of the CDR3 is 12 residues. CDR3 DNA sequence: TGTGCCAGCAGCCCCTCAATCCCTGAAGCTTTCTTT. It is translated as CASSPSIPEAFF.

J is TRBJ2-3 and V is TRBV11-2, with D unclear. This CDR3 comprises 11 residues. V was clipped by 4 bases and J by 7 bases, with 6 bases between them. Germline values: CDR1 SGHAT, CDR2 FQNNGV. The CDR3 sequence is CASSSTNTQYF. The CDR3 coding sequence is TGTGCCAGCAGCTCAACAAATACGCAGTATTTT.

This clonotype was recorded a few times. The rearrangement links TRBV20-1 to TRBJ2-7; 8 bases line up with TRBD2. The trim removed 7 bases at V and 3 bases at J, leaving 20 bases unmatched. The CDR3 extends over 17 amino acids. From germline, CDR1 is DFQATT and CDR2 SNEGSKA (reference sequence). DNA of the CDR3: TGCAGTGTACAGGGTCCCCCGGGCGCGGGAGGCCTCTACGAGCAGTACTTC. Encoded protein: CSVQGPPGAGGLYEQYF.

This clonotype has only a few counts. The chain couples TRBV10-3 to TRBJ2-1; D perhaps matches TRBD2 (6 bases). The germline gives CDR1 ENHRY, CDR2 SYGVKD. The CDR3 sequence is 12 residues long. The V end lost 10 bases, the J end lost 3 bases, and 10 bases lay between the germline ends. This CDR3 is CASGADYNEQFF. The CDR3 DNA follows: TGTGCCAGCGGGGCAGACTACAATGAGCAGTTCTTC.

This clonotype showed up just a few times. V gene TRBV20-1 combines with J gene TRBJ2-7; 11 bases line up with TRBD2. The CDR3 spans 15 residues. CDR1 and CDR2 (germline): DFQATT, SNEGSKA (reference sequence). The V segment lost 2 bases and the J segment 3 bases; nucleotides outside the gene matches: 6. The CDR3, as DNA: TGCAGTGCTAGACTAGCGGGAGGACAGAACTACGAGCAGTACTTC. The encoded protein is CSARLAGGQNYEQYF.

The table lists this clonotype with many counts. The CDR3 sequence: CASSDISTDTQYF. The CDR3 DNA reads TGTGCCAGCAGCGACATCAGCACAGATACGCAGTATTTT. The chain joins TRBV7-7 to TRBJ2-3; D uncertain. The V gene lost 5 bases and the J gene lost 0 bases, with 6 bases spanning the gap. Germline CDR1 SSHAT, CDR2 FNYEAQ (reference sequence). The CDR3 runs to 13 residues.